These 21 T cell receptor beta chains were sequenced from one sample in a study of T-cell memory formation after mild COVID-19. TCRdb analysed the 5' RACE reads with MiXCR anew, one entry per CDR3 protein. Of 170,000 or so distinct CDR3 sequences in the sample, 20% to 25% were seen once. The sequenced sample consisted of PBMCs or a T cell subset sorted from them (not recorded which). The receptors here all came from an adult woman who had mild COVID-19 (a few samples of this study predate the infection). Cell type and time point are not known.

J is TRBJ1-2 and V is TRBV7-9; no reliable D call. CDR1 and CDR2 from the germline V gene are SEHNR and FQNEAQ (reference sequence). Trimming shortened V by 1 base and J by 0 bases, and 9 bases separated the two germline ends. CDR3 length equals 15 residues. The DNA for the CDR3 is TGTGCCAGCAGCTTAGTTCCGGAAACTAACTATGGCTACACCTTC. Amino acids: CASSLVPETNYGYTF.

The chain combines TRBV20-1 with TRBJ2-1, with 8 bases matching TRBD2. With 0 bases clipped from V and 9 bases from J, the junction kept 13 bases outside the gene matches. There are 16 residues in the CDR3. The germline V gene encodes CDR1 DFQATT and CDR2 SNEGSKA (reference sequence). CDR3: CSARDLEREMDGEQFF. DNA for the CDR3: TGCAGTGCTAGAGATCTGGAGCGGGAGATGGATGGTGAGCAGTTCTTC.

This clonotype has a handful of counts. This chain connects TRBV27 to TRBJ2-3; TRBD1 matches 7 bases. Unmatched junction bases numbered 4, after V lost 5 bases and J lost 2 bases. The germline V gene has CDR1 MNHEY and CDR2 SMNVEV (reference sequence). The CDR3 has 14 amino acids. The CDR3 DNA sequence: TGTGCCAGCAGTCTAGGGGGCCTCACAGATACGCAGTATTTT. Its protein is CASSLGGLTDTQYF.

The chain is built from TRBV3-1 and TRBJ2-7; D is possibly TRBD1 (5 bases). Germline V gene data show CDR1 as LGHDT and CDR2 as YNNKEL (reference sequence). CDR3 length: 15 amino acids. V lost 0 bases to trimming and J lost 2 bases, with 11 bases between them. The CDR3 sequence is CASSQEAGYAYEQYF. DNA for the CDR3: TGTGCCAGCAGCCAAGAGGCAGGGTATGCCTACGAGCAGTACTTC.

This clonotype appeared a few times. CDR3 in amino acids: CASSINQISGNTIYF. In nucleotides, the CDR3 is TGTGCCAGCAGCATAAACCAGATCTCTGGAAACACCATATATTTT. The chain employs TRBV7-8 and TRBJ1-3, with D unclear. Trimming took 5 bases from V and 0 from J, leaving 11 bases between them. The CDR3 length is 15 residues. Germline V gene data show CDR1 as SGHVS and CDR2 as FQNEAQ. Based on the CDR3 plus reference TRBV7-8 and TRBJ1-3, the full variable domain is GAGVSQSPRYKVAKRGQDVALRCDPISGHVSLFWYQQALGQGPEFLTYFQNEAQLDKSGLPSDRFFAERPEGSVSTLKIQRTQQEDSAVYLCASSINQISGNTIYFGEGSWLTVV.

In this sample, this clonotype turned up a few times. V is TRBV19 and J is TRBJ1-2; possible D gene TRBD1, 6 bases. Trimming took 4 bases from V and 4 from J, leaving 22 bases between them. The germline gives CDR1 LNHDA, CDR2 SQIVND (reference sequence). CDR3 size: 17 residues. The CDR3 sequence: CASSKANAGTPFYGYTF. The CDR3 nucleotides read TGTGCCAGTAGTAAAGCTAACGCCGGGACACCGTTCTATGGCTACACCTTC.

The chain uses TRBV11-3 and TRBJ1-2, with 7 bases matching TRBD1. Germline V gene data show CDR1 as SGHNT and CDR2 as YENEEA. There are 17 residues in the CDR3. The ends lost 3 bases at V and 1 base at J; junction bases unmatched: 11. The chain's CDR3 is CASSLLGRDSLNYGYTF. DNA of the CDR3: TGTGCCAGCAGCTTGTTGGGTAGGGACAGCCTTAACTATGGCTACACCTTC.

The chain recombines TRBV7-8 with TRBJ1-1; TRBD1 is a possible D gene (6 bases). Looked up from germline, CDR1 is SGHVS and CDR2 is FQNEAQ. CDR3 length equals 13 residues. V gave up 6 bases and J gave up 4 bases, with 12 bases separating them. The CDR3 here is CASRTGGATEAFF. The CDR3 region has the DNA TGTGCCAGCAGGACGGGGGGGGCCACTGAAGCTTTCTTT.

This clonotype came up a few times. V and J are TRBV6-4 and TRBJ1-2; 8 nucleotides agree with TRBD1. CDR3 size: 13 residues. Trimming removed 3 bases from V and 8 bases from J; junction bases left unmatched: 5. Germline CDR1 is MRHNA and CDR2 is SNTAGT. DNA of the CDR3: TGTGCCAGCAGTGAGACAGGGGTTGGCGGCTACACCTTC. Protein sequence: CASSETGVGGYTF.

The chain links TRBV19 to TRBJ1-1; D ambiguous. Trimming pared 1 base from V and 4 bases from J, leaving 10 bases between. In germline, CDR1 is LNHDA, CDR2 SQIVND (reference sequence). The length of the CDR3 is 14 residues. The CDR3 reads CASSIGEGGTEAFF. The CDR3 bases are TGTGCCAGTAGTATAGGTGAGGGAGGCACTGAAGCTTTCTTT.

This chain joins TRBV4-1 and TRBJ1-5; D unresolved. This CDR3 comprises 14 residues. V was cut by 0 bases and J by 7 bases, with 10 bases left in between. Germline V gene sequence: CDR1 MGHRA, CDR2 YSYEKL. The CDR3 region is CASSQDQRSQPQHF. DNA of the CDR3: TGCGCCAGCAGCCAAGATCAAAGGAGCCAGCCCCAGCATTTT.

This clonotype has only a few counts. V usage is TRBV6-6 and J usage is TRBJ2-1; 10 bases are shared with TRBD1. Germline loops: CDR1 MNHNY, CDR2 SVGAGI (reference sequence). V was pared by 8 bases and J by 4 bases, with 5 bases of the junction left unmatched. This CDR3 spans 14 amino acids. This CDR3 reads CASEGDRGYNEQFF. The CDR3 bases are TGTGCCAGCGAAGGGGACAGGGGATACAATGAGCAGTTCTTC.

The V call is TRBV19, the J call TRBJ1-2; no clear D gene. This CDR3 is built from 13 residues. Germline CDR1 LNHDA, CDR2 SQIVND (reference sequence). With 5 bases removed from V and 2 bases from J, the gap between germline ends came to 9 bases. Written as DNA, the CDR3 is TGTGCCAGTAGTTCCCGGATAAACTATGGCTACACCTTC. This codes for CASSSRINYGYTF.

A few counts support this clonotype. The chain is built from TRBV4-3 and TRBJ2-7, with no clear D. Germline lookup yields CDR1 LGHNA and CDR2 YSLEER. The V gene lost 0 bases and the J gene lost 3 bases, with 21 bases spanning the gap. This CDR3 comprises 18 residues. The CDR3 protein is CASSQDYPPDYAVYEQYF. CDR3 coding DNA: TGCGCCAGCAGCCAAGATTACCCACCCGATTATGCGGTCTACGAGCAGTACTTC.

In this sample, this clonotype turned up a few times. The chain couples TRBV6-5 to TRBJ1-1; TRBD1 matches 7 bases. The germline gives CDR1 MNHEY, CDR2 SVGAGI. The CDR3 length is 13 residues. J was trimmed by 0 bases and V by 6 bases; bases with no gene match: 1. The CDR3 sequence: CASRGTVNTEAFF. For the CDR3, the DNA is TGTGCCAGCAGGGGGACAGTGAACACTGAAGCTTTCTTT.

The chain is built from TRBV9 and TRBJ2-7; 8 bases match TRBD1. CDR1 is SGDLS and CDR2 is YYNGEE in the germline V gene. V was clipped by 4 bases and J by 7 bases; unmatched bases: 13. There are 15 residues in the CDR3. CDR3 DNA sequence: TGTGCCAGCAGCACTTCAAGTGGGACAGGCCCTGAGCAGTACTTC. Amino acids: CASSTSSGTGPEQYF.

This chain uses TRBV27 with TRBJ2-7, with a weak D call TRBD2 (6 bases). CDR3 length: 15 amino acids. V lost 5 bases, J lost 6 bases, and 20 bases lay in between. Germline V CDR1 and CDR2: MNHEY, SMNVEV (reference sequence). The DNA of the CDR3 is TGTGCCAGCAGTCAAAGCGTGGGGGGAGGTGGCGAGCAGTACTTC. It specifies CASSQSVGGGGEQYF.

The chain is built from TRBV20-1 and TRBJ1-1; D not resolved. Between the trimmed V and J ends, which lost 6 bases and 0 bases, there was a span of 11 bases. Germline V gives CDR1 DFQATT, CDR2 SNEGSKA (reference sequence). The CDR3 has 13 residues. CDR3 sequence (DNA): TGCAGTGCGCAGGAGGGAATGAACACTGAAGCTTTCTTT. It is translated as CSAQEGMNTEAFF.

The sample holds a few counts of this clonotype. The chain links TRBV14 to TRBJ2-7, with 7 bases matching TRBD1. The CDR3 covers 14 residues. Germline V gives CDR1 SGHDN, CDR2 FVKESK. V trimming: 5 bases; J trimming: 3 bases; junction bases outside the gene matches: 7. The CDR3 is CASSTGQAYYEQYF. As DNA, the CDR3 is TGTGCCAGCAGCACAGGACAGGCGTACTACGAGCAGTACTTC.

This clonotype has just a few counts. This chain joins TRBV29-1 and TRBJ2-2; D uncertain. This CDR3 comprises 12 residues. The germline V gene has CDR1 SQVTM and CDR2 ANQGSEA. V shed 4 bases and J shed 5 bases, with 8 bases lying between them. Here the CDR3 DNA reads TGCAGCGTTGTTGGCGTTACCGGGGAGCTGTTTTTT. Its translation: CSVVGVTGELFF.

The rearrangement links TRBV7-2 to TRBJ2-1, with TRBD1 matching over 8 bases. From germline, CDR1 is SGHTA and CDR2 FQGNSA. Germline trimming cut 1 base from V and 8 bases from J; bases unmatched to any gene: 7. CDR3 length equals 15 residues. The CDR3, as DNA: TGTGCCAGCAGCTTAGGGACAGGGATGTTTTATGAGCAGTTCTTC. This sequence encodes CASSLGTGMFYEQFF.